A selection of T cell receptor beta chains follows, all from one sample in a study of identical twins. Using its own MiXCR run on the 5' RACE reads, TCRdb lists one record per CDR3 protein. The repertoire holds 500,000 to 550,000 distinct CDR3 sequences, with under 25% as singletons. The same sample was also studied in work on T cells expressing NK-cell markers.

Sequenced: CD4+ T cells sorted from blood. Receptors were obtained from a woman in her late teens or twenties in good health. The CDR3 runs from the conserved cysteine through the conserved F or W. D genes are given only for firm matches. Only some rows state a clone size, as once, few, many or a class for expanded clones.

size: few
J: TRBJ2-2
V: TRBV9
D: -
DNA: TGTGCCAGCAGCGTAGTTGGCAGGGTGAACACCGGGGAGCTGTTTTTT
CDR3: CASSVVGRVNTGELFF

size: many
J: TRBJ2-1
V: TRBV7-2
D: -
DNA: TGTGCCAGCAGCAGACTAGTCAATGAGCAGTTCTTC
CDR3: CASSRLVNEQFF

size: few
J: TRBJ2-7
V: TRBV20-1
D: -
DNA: TGCAGTGCTAGGGGCGGCTCCAACTACGAGCAGTACTTC
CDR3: CSARGGSNYEQYF

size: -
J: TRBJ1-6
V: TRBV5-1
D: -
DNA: TGCGCCAGCAGCTTGGATTCAGGGAGGGTGAATTCACCCCTCCACTTT
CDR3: CASSLDSGRVNSPLHF

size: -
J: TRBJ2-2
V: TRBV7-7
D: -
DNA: TGTGCTAGCAGCTTAGCCGGTCGCAACACCGGGGAGCTGTTTTTT
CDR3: CASSLAGRNTGELFF

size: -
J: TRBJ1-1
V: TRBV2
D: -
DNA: TGTGCCAGCCTACTCGAATCGCACACTGAAGCTTTCTTT
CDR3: CASLLESHTEAFF

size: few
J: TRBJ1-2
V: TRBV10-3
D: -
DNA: TGTGCCATCAGGAACGGTCTTGATGGCTACACCTTC
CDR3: CAIRNGLDGYTF

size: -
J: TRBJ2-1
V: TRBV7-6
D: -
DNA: TGTGCCAGCAGCGTCCTCCTAGCAAATGAGCAGTTCTTC
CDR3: CASSVLLANEQFF

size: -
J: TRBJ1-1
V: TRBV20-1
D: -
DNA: TGCTCCCGGGACCGGGGAGCTTTCTTT
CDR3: CSRDRGAFF

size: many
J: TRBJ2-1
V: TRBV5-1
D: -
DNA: TGCGCCAGCAGTGGCGGAGGACTGTCTGGATATGAGCAGTTCTTC
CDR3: CASSGGGLSGYEQFF

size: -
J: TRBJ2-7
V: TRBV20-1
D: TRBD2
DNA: TGCAGTGCTCAATGGACTAGCGGGGGCTACGAGCAGTACTTC
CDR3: CSAQWTSGGYEQYF

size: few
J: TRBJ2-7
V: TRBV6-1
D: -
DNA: TGTGCCAGCACGGGAGCCAGGGGCGAGCAGTACTTC
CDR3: CASTGARGEQYF

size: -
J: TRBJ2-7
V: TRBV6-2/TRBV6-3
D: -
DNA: TGTGCCGGAGTGGAGCTACGAAGGGAGCAGTACTTC
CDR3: CAGVELRREQYF

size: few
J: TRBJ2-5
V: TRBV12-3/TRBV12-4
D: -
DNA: TGTGCCAGCAGCGCCCCTGAGACAGAGACCCAGTACTTC
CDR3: CASSAPETETQYF

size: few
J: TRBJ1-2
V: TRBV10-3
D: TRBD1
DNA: TGTGCCATCAGTGGGGACAGGCGTGTTGGCTACACCTTC
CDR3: CAISGDRRVGYTF

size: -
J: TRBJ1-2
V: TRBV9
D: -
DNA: TGTGCCAGCAGCGCCGAAGGATATGGCTACACCTTC
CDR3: CASSAEGYGYTF

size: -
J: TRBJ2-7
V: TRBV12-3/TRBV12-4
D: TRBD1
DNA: TGTGCCAGCAGCCTGACAGGGGCAGGGTTGGAGCAGTACTTC
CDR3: CASSLTGAGLEQYF

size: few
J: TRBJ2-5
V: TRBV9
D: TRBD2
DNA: TGTGCCAGCAGCCCCCGGGGGGGGCGAGAGACCCAGTACTTC
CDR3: CASSPRGGRETQYF

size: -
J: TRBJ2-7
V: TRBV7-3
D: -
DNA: TGTGCCAGCAACTCAAATGGGGCCTACGAGCAGTACTTC
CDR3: CASNSNGAYEQYF

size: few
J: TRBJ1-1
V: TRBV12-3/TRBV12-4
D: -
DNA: TGTGCCAGCAGTTTGATGGGGAAAGCTTTCTTT
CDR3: CASSLMGKAFF

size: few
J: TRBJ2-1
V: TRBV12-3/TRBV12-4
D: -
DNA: TGTGCCAGCAGTTATCGGACCCGCTACCCGATCAAGCAGTTCTTC
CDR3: CASSYRTRYPIKQFF

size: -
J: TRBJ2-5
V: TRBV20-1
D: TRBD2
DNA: TGCAGTGCGGCCCGGACTAGCGGGGAGACCCAGTACTTC
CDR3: CSAARTSGETQYF

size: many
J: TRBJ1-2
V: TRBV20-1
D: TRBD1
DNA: TGCAGTGCTAGAGAGCAGGGGGCTTCTTTTGGGGGCTACACCTTC
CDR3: CSAREQGASFGGYTF

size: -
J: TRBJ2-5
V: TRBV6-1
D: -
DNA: TGTGCCAGCAGTGTTCGGGTAGGGAGGCAGACCCAGTACTTC
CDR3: CASSVRVGRQTQYF

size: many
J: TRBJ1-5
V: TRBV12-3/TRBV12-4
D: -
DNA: TGTGCCAGCAGTTTAGATTCGGGTCAGCCCCAGCATTTT
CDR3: CASSLDSGQPQHF

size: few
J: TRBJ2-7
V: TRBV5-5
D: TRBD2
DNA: TGTGCCAGCAGCTTGGTTGGCGGGAGATCCTACGAGCAGTACTTC
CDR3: CASSLVGGRSYEQYF

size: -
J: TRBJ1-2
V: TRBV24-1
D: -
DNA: TGTGCCACCTTTCTGGACGTCTATGGCTACACCTTC
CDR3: CATFLDVYGYTF

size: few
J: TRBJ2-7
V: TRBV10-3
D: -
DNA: TGTGCCCTAGGAAGAGGGGGGCCGGGAGCTCCGGGGAAGCAGTACTTC
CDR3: CALGRGGPGAPGKQYF

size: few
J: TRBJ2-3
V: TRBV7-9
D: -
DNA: TGTGCCAGCAGCTTATCCGCTAGCTTGGATACGCAGTATTTT
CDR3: CASSLSASLDTQYF

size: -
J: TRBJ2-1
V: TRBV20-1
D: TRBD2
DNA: TGCAGTGCTAGAGATCGGGAGTACAGCGGGAGAGCCAATGAGCAGTTCTTC
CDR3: CSARDREYSGRANEQFF

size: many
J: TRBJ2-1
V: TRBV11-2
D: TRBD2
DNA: TGTGCCACCGGGACTACTTACAATGAGCAGTTCTTC
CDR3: CATGTTYNEQFF

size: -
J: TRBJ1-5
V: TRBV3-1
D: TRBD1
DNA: TGTGCCAGCAGCCGGGGGCAGGGGGATCGGCCCCAGCATTTT
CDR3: CASSRGQGDRPQHF

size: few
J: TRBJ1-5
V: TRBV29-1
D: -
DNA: TGCAGCGTTGGTCAAGGGGGGGCAGGACAGCCCCAGCATTTT
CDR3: CSVGQGGAGQPQHF

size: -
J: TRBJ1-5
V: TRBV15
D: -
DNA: TGTGCCACCAGCAGAGATTGGGAGGCTTCAAGGGCCCAGCATTTT
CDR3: CATSRDWEASRAQHF

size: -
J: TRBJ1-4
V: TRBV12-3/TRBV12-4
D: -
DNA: TGTGCCAGCAGTAACTCTCTCGGGTTAAGGTATAAACTGTTTTTT
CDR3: CASSNSLGLRYKLFF

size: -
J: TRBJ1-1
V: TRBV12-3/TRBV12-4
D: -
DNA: TGTGCCAGCAGTTTATCAGGGCCAGGGGAAGCTTTCTTT
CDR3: CASSLSGPGEAFF

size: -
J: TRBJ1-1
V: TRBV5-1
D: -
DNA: TGCGCCAGCAGCTTGGATCGGATTAACACTGAAGCTTTCTTT
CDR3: CASSLDRINTEAFF

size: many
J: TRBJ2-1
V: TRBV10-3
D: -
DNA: TGTGCCATACGAGGGACGTACAATGAGCAGTTCTTC
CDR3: CAIRGTYNEQFF

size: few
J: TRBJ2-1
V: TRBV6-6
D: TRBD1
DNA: TGTGCCAGCCGGCAGTGGACAGGGCAGTTCTTC
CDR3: CASRQWTGQFF

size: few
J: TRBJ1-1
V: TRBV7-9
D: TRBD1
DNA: TGTGCCAGCAGCTTTGGACAGGGAGACACTGAAGCTTTCTTT
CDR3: CASSFGQGDTEAFF

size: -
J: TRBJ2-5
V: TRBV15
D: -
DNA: TGTGCCACCAGCAGAGATCGGAGGACCCAGTACTTC
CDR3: CATSRDRRTQYF

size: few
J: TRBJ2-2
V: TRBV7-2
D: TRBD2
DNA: TGTGCCAGCAGCGTAGCCGGGACTAGCACCGGGGAGCTGTTTTTT
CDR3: CASSVAGTSTGELFF

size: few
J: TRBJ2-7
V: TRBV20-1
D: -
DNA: TGCAGTGCTAGAGATGGAGTGGGGGCCTACGAGCAGTACTTC
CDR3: CSARDGVGAYEQYF

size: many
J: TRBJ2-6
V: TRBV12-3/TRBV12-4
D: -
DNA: TGTGCCAGCAGCCCCGGGGCTGGGGCCAACGTCCTGACTTTC
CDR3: CASSPGAGANVLTF

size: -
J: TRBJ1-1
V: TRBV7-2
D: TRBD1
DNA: TGTGCCAGCAGCTTGCTACAGGGGCGAGACACTGAAGCTTTCTTT
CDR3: CASSLLQGRDTEAFF

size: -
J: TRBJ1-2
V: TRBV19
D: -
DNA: TGTGCCAGTAGTCAGAGAAATGGCTACACCTTC
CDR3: CASSQRNGYTF

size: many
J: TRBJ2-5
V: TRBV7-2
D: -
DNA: TGTGCCAGCGCCTGGGGAGAGACCCAGTACTTC
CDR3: CASAWGETQYF

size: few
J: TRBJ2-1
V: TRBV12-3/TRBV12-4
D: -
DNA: TGTGCCAGCACTTTTAGCGGAAGTGAGCAGTTCTTC
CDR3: CASTFSGSEQFF

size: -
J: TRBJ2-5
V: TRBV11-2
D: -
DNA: TGTGCCAGCAGCTTAATCGGTGACCACCAAGAGACCCAGTACTTC
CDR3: CASSLIGDHQETQYF